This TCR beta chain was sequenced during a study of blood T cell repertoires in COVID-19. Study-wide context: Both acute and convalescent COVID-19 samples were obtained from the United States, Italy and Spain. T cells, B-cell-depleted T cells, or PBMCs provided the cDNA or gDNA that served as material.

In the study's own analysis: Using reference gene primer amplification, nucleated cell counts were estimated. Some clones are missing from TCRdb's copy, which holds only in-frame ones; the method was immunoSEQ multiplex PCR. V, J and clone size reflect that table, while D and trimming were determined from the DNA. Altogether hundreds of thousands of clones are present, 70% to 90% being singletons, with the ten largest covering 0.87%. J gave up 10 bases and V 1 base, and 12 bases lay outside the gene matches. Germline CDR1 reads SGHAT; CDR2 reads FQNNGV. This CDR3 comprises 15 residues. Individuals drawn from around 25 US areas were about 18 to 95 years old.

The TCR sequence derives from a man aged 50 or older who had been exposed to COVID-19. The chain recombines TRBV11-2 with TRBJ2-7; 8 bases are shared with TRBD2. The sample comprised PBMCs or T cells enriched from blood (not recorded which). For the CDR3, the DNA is TGTGCCAGCAGCTTAGGACATCCGGGACTAGGGGATCAGTACGTC. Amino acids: CASSLGHPGLGDQYV.